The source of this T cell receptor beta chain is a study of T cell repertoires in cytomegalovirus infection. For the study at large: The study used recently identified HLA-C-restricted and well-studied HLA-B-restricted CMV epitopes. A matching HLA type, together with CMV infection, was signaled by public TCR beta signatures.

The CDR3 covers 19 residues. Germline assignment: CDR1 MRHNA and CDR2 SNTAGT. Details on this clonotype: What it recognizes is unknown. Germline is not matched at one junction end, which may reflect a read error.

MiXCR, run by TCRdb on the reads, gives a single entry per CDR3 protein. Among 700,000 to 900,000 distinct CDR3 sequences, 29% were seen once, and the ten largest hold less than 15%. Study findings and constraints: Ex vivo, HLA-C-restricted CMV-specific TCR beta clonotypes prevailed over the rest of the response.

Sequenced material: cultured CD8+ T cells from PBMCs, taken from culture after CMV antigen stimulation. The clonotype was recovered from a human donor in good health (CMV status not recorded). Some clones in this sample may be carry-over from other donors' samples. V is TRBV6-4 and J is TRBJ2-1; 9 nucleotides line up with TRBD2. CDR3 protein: CASSPRGLAGKSSYNEQLF. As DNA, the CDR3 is TGTGCCAGCAGCCCCCGGGGTCTAGCGGGGAAGAGCTCCTACAATGAGCAGTTGTTC.